Listed below are T cell receptor beta chains from one sample, sequenced in a study of blood T cell repertoires in COVID-19. Clones were sequenced by immunoSEQ multiplex PCR, and TCRdb holds only the in-frame ones, with some missing. The sample holds about 12,000 clones, more than 70% seen once. The sample comprised peripheral blood. The receptor set was obtained from a human donor in a cohort sampled during active COVID-19. Each CDR3 is given with its conserved first and last residue. D genes are given only for firm matches. Size is stated for part of the rows, as once, few or many counts, or as a class when the clone is expanded.

J,size,V,D,CDR3,DNA
TRBJ2-3,-,TRBV5-1,TRBD2,CASSLLLAGATDTQYF,TGCGCCAGCAGCTTGCTACTAGCGGGGGCCACAGATACGCAGTATTTT
TRBJ2-3,-,TRBV19,-,CASSILRDVDTQYF,TGTGCCAGTAGTATATTGCGGGACGTCGATACGCAGTATTTT
TRBJ2-1,-,TRBV10-3,-,CAISDFGSSYNEQFF,TGTGCCATCAGTGACTTTGGGAGCTCCTACAATGAGCAGTTCTTC
TRBJ2-5,-,TRBV7-9,TRBD2,CASSPGPSGAQETQYF,TGTGCCAGCAGCCCAGGCCCTAGCGGGGCACAAGAGACCCAGTACTTC
TRBJ1-1,once,TRBV27,-,CASSPSGGEAFF,TGTGCCAGCAGTCCGTCGGGGGGCGAAGCTTTCTTT
TRBJ1-1,-,TRBV5-4,TRBD1,CASSPRQGYFTEAFF,TGTGCCAGCAGCCCAAGACAGGGCTACTTCACTGAAGCTTTCTTT
TRBJ1-5,-,TRBV5-5,-,CASSAATGSYSNQPQHF,TGTGCCAGCAGCGCGGCCACAGGGAGCTATAGCAATCAGCCCCAGCATTTT
TRBJ2-7,-,TRBV10-3,TRBD1,CATQASDRGTYEQYF,TGTGCCACCCAAGCATCGGACAGGGGTACCTACGAGCAGTACTTC
TRBJ1-1,-,TRBV15,-,CATSKVTILLNTEAFF,TGTGCCACCAGCAAAGTTACCATACTCTTGAACACTGAAGCTTTCTTT
TRBJ2-3,-,TRBV2,-,CASSSMEGTDTQYF,TGTGCCAGCAGCTCAATGGAGGGAACAGATACGCAGTATTTT
TRBJ1-5,once,TRBV3-1/TRBV3-2,TRBD1,CASSQASNRGVQPQHF,TGTGCCAGCAGCCAAGCATCCAACAGGGGTGTTCAGCCCCAGCATTTT